A single T cell receptor beta chain is shown here with its context. Its antigen is not yet known. No qualities accompany the bases; no much larger clone lies one base away. The data derive from a study of OX40 agonist ivuxolimab in advanced cancers. Broadly, across the study: The costimulatory receptor OX40 (CD134) was targeted by ivuxolimab, a fully human IgG2 agonistic monoclonal antibody. Intravenous ivuxolimab was administered to patients every 2 weeks at six dose levels: 0.01, 0.1, 0.3, 1.5, 3 and 10 mg/kg. Among the approximately 50 dose-escalation patients, around 20 had hepatocellular carcinoma, around 15 melanoma, 9 renal cell carcinoma and 9 head and neck cancer. In the dose-escalation cohort, 82.7% of patients were male, and the mean age was approximately 64 years, with a range of 23 to 79. Patients were allowed to have had prior anti-PD-1, anti-PD-L1 or anti-CTLA-4 therapy, and 40% of the dose-escalation patients had been treated with checkpoint inhibitors. Partial responses occurred in three dose-escalation patients, of whom one had hepatocellular carcinoma and two had cutaneous melanoma. The purpose of peripheral TCRbeta sequencing was to test whether ivuxolimab changed TCR sequence diversity and led to clonal T-cell expansion. The paper reports the monotherapy dose-escalation portion (N of about 54 patients) of the phase I ivuxolimab trial. General findings and caveats noted by the study authors: Partial responders in the 0.1-3.0 mg/kg groups had among the lowest normalized peripheral clonal expansion, especially among CD8+ T cells. Low levels of normalized T-cell clonal expansion were also seen in some patients who did not respond. At doses of 0.1 to 3.0 mg/kg, clonal expansion of both CD4+ and CD8+ blood T cells was observed from baseline to week 6. The antigen specificity of the clonally expanded peripheral T cells was not determined. After ivuxolimab, expanded clones were on average more numerous among CD8+ T cells than among CD4+ T cells.

The trial excluded patients who had a history of autoimmune disease or who were on systemic immunosuppression. In every dose cohort, peripheral blood was drawn for TCR sequencing at baseline, cycle 4 day 1, and cycle 7 day 1. The samples were taken from a phase I, first-in-human, multicenter, open-label dose-escalation trial of ivuxolimab. The trial enrolled adults with locally advanced or metastatic head and neck squamous cell, hepatocellular, melanoma or renal cell carcinoma. Before TCR sequencing, CD4+ T cells and CD8+ T cells were sorted from peripheral blood as separate populations. V is pruned by 2 bases and J by 5 bases, leaving 3 bases of the junction without a gene match. The CDR3 measures 16 amino acids from cysteine to phenylalanine. Just CDR3 DNA is preserved here, 48 bases in frame from base 1. The germline V gene specifies WSHSY as CDR1 and SAAADI as CDR2. Genomic DNA was isolated from the sorted cells so that the TCRbeta CDR3 region could be sequenced. The immunoSEQ Assay was used for sequencing of TCRbeta CDR3 regions. TCRdb's version of the immuneACCESS table is confined to in-frame rearrangements and falls short of the full clone set. An unresolved V gene accounts for under half of the shortfall where checked; the remainder is of unknown origin. The table for this sample lists over 100,000 clones; about 92% of them were counted only once. The top ten hold roughly 1% of the sample.

The TCR was taken from an adult with an advanced solid tumor such as melanoma, head and neck, liver or kidney cancer. Recombination connected TRBV10-2 to TRBJ2-1, and 13 bases in between align with TRBD2. The sequencing here drew on CD4+ or CD8+ T cells sorted from blood, taken in a trial of the OX40 agonist ivuxolimab. The DNA sequence is given as TGCGCCAGCAGTGAGAGAGGGACTAGCGGGGACAATGAGCAGTTCTTC. Translated, it reads CASSERGTSGDNEQFF.